This T cell receptor (beta chain) was recorded in a study of cytotoxic CD8 clonotypes in ibrutinib-treated CLL. General study findings and limits: Contraction or stability on treatment was seen for public clonotypes, which were uncommon.

A remark on this clone: Its antigen remains unidentified.

The method was immunoSEQ multiplex PCR; TCRdb's version includes in-frame clones alone and lacks a portion of them. The table includes more than 85,000 clones, about 72% detected once. Germline CDR1 reads MDHEN; CDR2 reads SYDVKM. CDR3 length: 14 amino acids. Trimming removed 6 bases from V and 3 bases from J, with 15 bases in between. This sequence originates from a human donor with chronic lymphocytic leukemia. Source: PBMCs, taken after 12 months of ibrutinib treatment. This sequence joins TRBV28 and TRBJ2-7; D perhaps matches TRBD1 (5 bases). The CDR3 DNA sequence: TGTGCCAGCAGACCACAGGTCCCGGGCTACGAGCAGTACTTC. It codes for CASRPQVPGYEQYF.